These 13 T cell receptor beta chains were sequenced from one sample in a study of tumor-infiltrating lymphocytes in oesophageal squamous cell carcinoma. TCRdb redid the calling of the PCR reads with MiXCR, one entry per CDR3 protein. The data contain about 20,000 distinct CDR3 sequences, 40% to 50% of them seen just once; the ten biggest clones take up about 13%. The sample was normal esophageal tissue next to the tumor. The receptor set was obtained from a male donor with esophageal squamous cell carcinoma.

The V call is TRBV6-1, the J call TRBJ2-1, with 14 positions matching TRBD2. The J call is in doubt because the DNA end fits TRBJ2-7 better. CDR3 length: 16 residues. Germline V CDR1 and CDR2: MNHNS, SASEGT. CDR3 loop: CASSLGTSGRVYEQYF. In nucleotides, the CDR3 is TGTGCCAGCAGCCTAGGGACTAGCGGGAGAGTCTACGAGCAGTACTTC.

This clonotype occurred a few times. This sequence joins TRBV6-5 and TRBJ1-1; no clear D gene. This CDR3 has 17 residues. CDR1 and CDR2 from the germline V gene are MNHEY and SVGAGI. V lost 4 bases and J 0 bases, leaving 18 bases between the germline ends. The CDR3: CASSSGRILRMNTEAFF. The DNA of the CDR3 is TGTGCCAGCAGTTCGGGTAGAATCTTAAGGATGAACACTGAAGCTTTCTTT.

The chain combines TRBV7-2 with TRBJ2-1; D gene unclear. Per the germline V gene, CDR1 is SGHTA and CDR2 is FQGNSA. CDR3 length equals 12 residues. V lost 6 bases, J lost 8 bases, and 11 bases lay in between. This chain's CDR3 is CASRGTSDEQFF. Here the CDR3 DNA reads TGTGCCAGCAGAGGAACCAGTGATGAGCAGTTCTTC. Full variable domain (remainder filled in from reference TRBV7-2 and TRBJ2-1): GAGVSQSPSNKVTEKGKDVELRCDPISGHTALYWYRQSLGQGLEFLIYFQGNSAPDKSGLPSDRFSAERTGGSVSTLTIQRTQQEDSAVYLCASRGTSDEQFFGPGTRLTVL.

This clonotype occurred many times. CDR3 protein: CASSESRDEQYF. The CDR3 coding sequence is TGTGCCAGCAGTGAATCTAGGGACGAGCAGTACTTC. The gene calls are TRBV6-1 and TRBJ2-5, with unresolved D. Near its end, the DNA agrees better with TRBJ2-7, so the J call may be wrong. The germline gives CDR1 MNHNS, CDR2 SASEGT. CDR3 length equals 12 residues.

CDR3 DNA: TGTGCCAGCAGCCAAGATTGCGGGACTAGCGGGGGGGGGTGGAATGAGCAGTACTTC. It specifies CASSQDCGTSGGGWNEQYF. The chain has TRBV3-1 and TRBJ2-7; 16 positions match TRBD2. The trim removed 0 bases at V and 7 bases at J, leaving 12 bases unmatched. This CDR3 comprises 19 residues. Germline lookup yields CDR1 LGHDT and CDR2 YNNKEL (reference sequence).

CDR3 sequence reads: CASSKQGDLTYEQYF. CDR3 sequence (DNA): TGTGCCAGCAGCAAACAGGGGGACTTAACCTACGAGCAGTACTTC. V gene TRBV7-2 combines with J gene TRBJ2-3; 8 bases line up with TRBD1. The end of the DNA fits TRBJ2-7 better, so the J call may be wrong. Germline V lookup: CDR1 SGHTA, CDR2 FQGNSA. The CDR3 contains 15 residues.

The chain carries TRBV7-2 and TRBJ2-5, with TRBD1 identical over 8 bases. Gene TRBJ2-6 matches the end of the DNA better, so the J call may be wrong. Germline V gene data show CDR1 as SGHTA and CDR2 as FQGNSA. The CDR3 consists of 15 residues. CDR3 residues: CASSSGQAGANVLTF. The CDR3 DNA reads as TGTGCCAGCAGCTCGGGACAGGCCGGGGCCAACGTCCTGACTTTC.

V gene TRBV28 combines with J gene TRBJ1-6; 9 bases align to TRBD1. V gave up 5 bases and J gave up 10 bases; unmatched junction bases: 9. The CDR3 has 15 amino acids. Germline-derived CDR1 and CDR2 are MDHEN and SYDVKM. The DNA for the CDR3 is TGTGCCAGCAGTATCCGGACAGGGGTATACTCACCCCTCCACTTT. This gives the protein CASSIRTGVYSPLHF.

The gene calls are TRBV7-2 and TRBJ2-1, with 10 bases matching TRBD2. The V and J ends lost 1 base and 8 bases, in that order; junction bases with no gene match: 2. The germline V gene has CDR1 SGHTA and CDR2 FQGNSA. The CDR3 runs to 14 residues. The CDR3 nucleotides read TGTGCCAGCAGCTTAGGGAGCGGGAGGGATGAGCAGTTCTTC. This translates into CASSLGSGRDEQFF.

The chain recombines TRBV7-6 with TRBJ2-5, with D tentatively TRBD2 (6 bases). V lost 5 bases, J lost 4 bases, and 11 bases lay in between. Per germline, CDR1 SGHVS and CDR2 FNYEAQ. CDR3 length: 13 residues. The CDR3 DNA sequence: TGTGCCAGCAGCCTTGCGGGGCCAGAGACCCAGTACTTC. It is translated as CASSLAGPETQYF.

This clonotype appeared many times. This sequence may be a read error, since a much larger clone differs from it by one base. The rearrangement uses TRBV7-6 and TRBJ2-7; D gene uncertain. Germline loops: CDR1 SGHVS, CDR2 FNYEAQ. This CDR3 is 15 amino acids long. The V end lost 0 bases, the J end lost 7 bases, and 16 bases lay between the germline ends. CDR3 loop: CASSLAPGSYNEQYF. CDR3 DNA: TGTGCCAGCAGCTTAGCGCCAGGTAGCTATAATGAGCAGTACTTC.

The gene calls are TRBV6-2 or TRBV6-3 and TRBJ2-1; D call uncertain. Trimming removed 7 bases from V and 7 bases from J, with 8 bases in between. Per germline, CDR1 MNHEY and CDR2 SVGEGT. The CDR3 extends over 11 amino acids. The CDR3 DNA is TGTGCCAGCACGATATATAATGAGCAGTTCTTC. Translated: CASTIYNEQFF.

The CDR3 sequence is CASSPRDSSYNEQFF. CDR3 DNA sequence: TGTGCCAGCAGCCCTCGGGATAGCTCCTACAATGAGCAGTTCTTC. V and J are TRBV7-4 and TRBJ2-1; perhaps TRBD2 as D (5 bases). The CDR3 consists of 15 residues. Germline V gene lookup returns CDR1 SGHVT and CDR2 SQSDAQ. V dropped 5 bases and J dropped 0 bases, with 11 bases sitting between them. The full variable domain, with the rest looked up from reference TRBV7-4 and TRBJ2-1, is GAGVSQSPRYKVAKRGRDVALRCDSISGHVTLYWYRQTLGQGSEVLTYSQSDAQRDKSGRPSGRFSAERPERSVSTLKIQRTEQGDSAVYLCASSPRDSSYNEQFFGPGTRLTVL.